This note documents a single TCR beta chain sequence. The data belong to a study of human T cells and chemical hapten exposure. The germline V gene encodes CDR1 ENHRY and CDR2 SYGVKD. Trimming shortened V by 0 bases and J by 9 bases, and 7 bases separated the two germline ends. The CDR3 is 12 residues long. TCRdb independently ran MiXCR on the RACE reads; one entry per CDR3 protein. The sample has tens of thousands of distinct CDR3 sequences; 10% to 15% are singletons. Time point given: patch test 3, about 24 weeks after DPC sensitization. Treatment in this sample: therapeutic diphenylcyclopropenone sensitization with weekly scalp DPC.

The sequence derives from a woman in her fifties or sixties with alopecia areata. Some clones in this sample may be carry-over from other donors' samples. The source was whole blood, collected in connection with sensitization to the hapten diphenylcyclopropenone (DPC). The V and J genes are TRBV10-3 and TRBJ2-3; D call uncertain. For the CDR3, the DNA is TGTGCCATCAGTGAGTCCGAAGTCACGCAGTATTTT. It codes for CAISESEVTQYF.